The entry below gives a single T cell receptor (beta chain) sequence along with its context. This sample is part of a study of T cell changes during pregnancy in multiple sclerosis. The V end lost 2 bases, the J end lost 5 bases, and 12 bases lay between the germline ends. The CDR3 sequence is 14 residues long. Germline assignment: CDR1 MNHEY and CDR2 SVGAGI. Libraries were prepared by immunoSEQ multiplex PCR; TCRdb keeps only in-frame clonotypes and omits some of them. Here the sample spans about 92,000 clones, just under 95% being singletons. This clonotype was sampled from a female donor with multiple sclerosis, enrolled in a pregnancy study. The starting material was peripheral blood, obtained in the first trimester of pregnancy. The chain uses TRBV6-5 and TRBJ2-5; D is possibly TRBD2 (5 bases). Written as DNA, the CDR3 is TGTGCCAGCAGTTACACCGAAAGAGGGGAGACCCAGTACTTC. This gives the protein CASSYTERGETQYF.